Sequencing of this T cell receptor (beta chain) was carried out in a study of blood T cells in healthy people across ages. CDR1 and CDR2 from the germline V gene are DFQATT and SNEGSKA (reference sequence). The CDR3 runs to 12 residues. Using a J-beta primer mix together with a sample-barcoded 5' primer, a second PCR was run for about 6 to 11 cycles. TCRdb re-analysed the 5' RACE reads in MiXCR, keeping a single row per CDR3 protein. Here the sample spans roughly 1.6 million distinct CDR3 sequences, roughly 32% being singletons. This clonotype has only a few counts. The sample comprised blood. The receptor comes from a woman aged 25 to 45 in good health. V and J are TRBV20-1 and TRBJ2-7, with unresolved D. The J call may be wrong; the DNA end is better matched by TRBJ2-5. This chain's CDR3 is CSARDLWRTQYF. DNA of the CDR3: TGCAGTGCTAGAGACCTCTGGAGGACCCAGTACTTC.